This TCR beta chain appears in the sequencing data of a study of T-cell memory formation after mild COVID-19. Broader study findings: Clones shrinking between day 15 and 85 showed a balanced CD4/CD8 split, and those that grew later tilted toward CD4+.

V shed 2 bases and J shed 0 bases, with 15 bases lying between them. Germline assignment: CDR1 SGHDT and CDR2 YYEEEE. This CDR3 region has 16 residues. TCRdb passed the 5' RACE reads through MiXCR, listing each CDR3 protein once. The sample includes some 210,000 distinct CDR3 sequences, around 16% of them seen just once. This clonotype came up a few times. The antigen remains unidentified. The chain links TRBV5-6 to TRBJ2-7, with D tentatively TRBD1 (6 bases). The source is an adult woman who had mild COVID-19 (a few samples of this study predate the infection). Cell type and time point are not known. Material for sequencing was PBMCs or a T cell subset sorted from them (not recorded which). CDR3 DNA sequence: TGTGCCAGCAGCTTAGTACAGGGCCCGTACTCCTACGAGCAGTACTTC. Encoded protein: CASSLVQGPYSYEQYF.